This T cell receptor (beta chain) was observed in a study of T cell responses to AZD1222 COVID-19 vaccine. Study summary: Recipients boosted at about 4 weeks or about 12 weeks are pooled. Study-wide results and caveats: Seropositive status at baseline applied to only five to seven AZD1222 recipients. Elevations in Spike-specific TCR breadth and depth followed administration of two AZD1222 doses. Donors in the cohort were predominantly white British and more often female, and clonal diversity was possibly underestimated.

TCRdb keeps only in-frame clones here, not all; method: immunoSEQ multiplex PCR. The profile covers around 99,000 clones, with around nine tenths appearing a single time and 17% taken by the ten largest. A note on this clone: The antigen remains undetermined.

CDR3 length: 14 residues. Deletions cut 0 bases from V and 3 bases from J, with 8 bases between. The chain uses TRBV23-1 and TRBJ2-5; D gene ambiguous. TRBV23-1 is designated an ORF whose function remains uncertain. The sequence derives from an adult in good health. The sequenced sample was peripheral blood, obtained on day 0 of AZD1222 vaccination. For the CDR3, the DNA is TGCGCCAGCAGTCAATCGTTGTGCAAAGAGACCCAGTACTTC. As protein: CASSQSLCKETQYF.